This TCR beta chain emerged from a study of cytotoxic CD8 clonotypes in ibrutinib-treated CLL. Study summary: Average yields of approximately 260,000 productive templates and 75,000 to 95,000 productive rearrangements characterized the samples. Findings and caveats of the study: Clonality rose at ibrutinib response, held steady in sustained remission, and fell toward baseline at progression.

As to this clone: What it binds is unknown.

Genomic DNA in an amount of approximately 2.2 micrograms was extracted from cryopreserved PBMCs and used for the preparation of TCR beta libraries. T cells were sequenced at a targeted depth of 1 in 200,000 to 1 in 1 million. The protocol was immunoSEQ multiplex PCR, while the TCRdb copy is restricted to in-frame clones and leaves out a portion. The sample records around 16,000 clones, approximately 67% being singletons. The germline V gene has CDR1 WNHNN and CDR2 SYGVQD (reference sequence). Trimming took 2 bases from V and 5 from J, leaving 18 bases between them. The CDR3 consists of 16 residues. Material: PBMCs, obtained before ibrutinib treatment. The sequence derives from a human donor with chronic lymphocytic leukemia. The chain combines TRBV10-1 with TRBJ2-5; D gene unclear. CDR3 protein: CASSEPLSKLMETQYF. The CDR3 DNA sequence: TGCGCCAGCAGTGAGCCCCTCTCCAAGCTCATGGAGACCCAGTACTTC.